The following is a TCR beta chain sequence with its context. Its antigen is not identified. This specimen belongs to a study of human T cells and chemical hapten exposure. Study information: Minor pooled library volume differences mainly drove per-sample TCR yield variation. The study's findings and limits: TCRs exceeding a frequency of 1 in 1000 stayed unchanged under DPC sensitization.

V gave up 5 bases and J gave up 1 base, with 9 bases separating them. From germline, CDR1 is SGHVS and CDR2 FNYEAQ. The length of the CDR3 is 14 residues. Per the original data handling: Individual samples carried between roughly 23,224 and 700,000 TCRs, with about 88,000 as the median. Each CDR3 protein gets one entry after TCRdb re-called the 5' RACE reads with MiXCR. The V and J calls follow TCRdb's processing rather than the paper's. This sample has roughly 110,000 distinct CDR3 sequences; roughly 18% occur once, and the top ten carry 2.8%. It was from unfractionated whole blood that total RNA was extracted.

This clonotype was sampled from a human donor in good health. The V gene is TRBV7-6, the J gene TRBJ1-5; D unresolved. The chain's CDR3 is CASSQGPSNQPQHF. CDR3 DNA sequence: TGTGCCAGCAGCCAAGGACCCAGCAATCAGCCCCAGCATTTT.